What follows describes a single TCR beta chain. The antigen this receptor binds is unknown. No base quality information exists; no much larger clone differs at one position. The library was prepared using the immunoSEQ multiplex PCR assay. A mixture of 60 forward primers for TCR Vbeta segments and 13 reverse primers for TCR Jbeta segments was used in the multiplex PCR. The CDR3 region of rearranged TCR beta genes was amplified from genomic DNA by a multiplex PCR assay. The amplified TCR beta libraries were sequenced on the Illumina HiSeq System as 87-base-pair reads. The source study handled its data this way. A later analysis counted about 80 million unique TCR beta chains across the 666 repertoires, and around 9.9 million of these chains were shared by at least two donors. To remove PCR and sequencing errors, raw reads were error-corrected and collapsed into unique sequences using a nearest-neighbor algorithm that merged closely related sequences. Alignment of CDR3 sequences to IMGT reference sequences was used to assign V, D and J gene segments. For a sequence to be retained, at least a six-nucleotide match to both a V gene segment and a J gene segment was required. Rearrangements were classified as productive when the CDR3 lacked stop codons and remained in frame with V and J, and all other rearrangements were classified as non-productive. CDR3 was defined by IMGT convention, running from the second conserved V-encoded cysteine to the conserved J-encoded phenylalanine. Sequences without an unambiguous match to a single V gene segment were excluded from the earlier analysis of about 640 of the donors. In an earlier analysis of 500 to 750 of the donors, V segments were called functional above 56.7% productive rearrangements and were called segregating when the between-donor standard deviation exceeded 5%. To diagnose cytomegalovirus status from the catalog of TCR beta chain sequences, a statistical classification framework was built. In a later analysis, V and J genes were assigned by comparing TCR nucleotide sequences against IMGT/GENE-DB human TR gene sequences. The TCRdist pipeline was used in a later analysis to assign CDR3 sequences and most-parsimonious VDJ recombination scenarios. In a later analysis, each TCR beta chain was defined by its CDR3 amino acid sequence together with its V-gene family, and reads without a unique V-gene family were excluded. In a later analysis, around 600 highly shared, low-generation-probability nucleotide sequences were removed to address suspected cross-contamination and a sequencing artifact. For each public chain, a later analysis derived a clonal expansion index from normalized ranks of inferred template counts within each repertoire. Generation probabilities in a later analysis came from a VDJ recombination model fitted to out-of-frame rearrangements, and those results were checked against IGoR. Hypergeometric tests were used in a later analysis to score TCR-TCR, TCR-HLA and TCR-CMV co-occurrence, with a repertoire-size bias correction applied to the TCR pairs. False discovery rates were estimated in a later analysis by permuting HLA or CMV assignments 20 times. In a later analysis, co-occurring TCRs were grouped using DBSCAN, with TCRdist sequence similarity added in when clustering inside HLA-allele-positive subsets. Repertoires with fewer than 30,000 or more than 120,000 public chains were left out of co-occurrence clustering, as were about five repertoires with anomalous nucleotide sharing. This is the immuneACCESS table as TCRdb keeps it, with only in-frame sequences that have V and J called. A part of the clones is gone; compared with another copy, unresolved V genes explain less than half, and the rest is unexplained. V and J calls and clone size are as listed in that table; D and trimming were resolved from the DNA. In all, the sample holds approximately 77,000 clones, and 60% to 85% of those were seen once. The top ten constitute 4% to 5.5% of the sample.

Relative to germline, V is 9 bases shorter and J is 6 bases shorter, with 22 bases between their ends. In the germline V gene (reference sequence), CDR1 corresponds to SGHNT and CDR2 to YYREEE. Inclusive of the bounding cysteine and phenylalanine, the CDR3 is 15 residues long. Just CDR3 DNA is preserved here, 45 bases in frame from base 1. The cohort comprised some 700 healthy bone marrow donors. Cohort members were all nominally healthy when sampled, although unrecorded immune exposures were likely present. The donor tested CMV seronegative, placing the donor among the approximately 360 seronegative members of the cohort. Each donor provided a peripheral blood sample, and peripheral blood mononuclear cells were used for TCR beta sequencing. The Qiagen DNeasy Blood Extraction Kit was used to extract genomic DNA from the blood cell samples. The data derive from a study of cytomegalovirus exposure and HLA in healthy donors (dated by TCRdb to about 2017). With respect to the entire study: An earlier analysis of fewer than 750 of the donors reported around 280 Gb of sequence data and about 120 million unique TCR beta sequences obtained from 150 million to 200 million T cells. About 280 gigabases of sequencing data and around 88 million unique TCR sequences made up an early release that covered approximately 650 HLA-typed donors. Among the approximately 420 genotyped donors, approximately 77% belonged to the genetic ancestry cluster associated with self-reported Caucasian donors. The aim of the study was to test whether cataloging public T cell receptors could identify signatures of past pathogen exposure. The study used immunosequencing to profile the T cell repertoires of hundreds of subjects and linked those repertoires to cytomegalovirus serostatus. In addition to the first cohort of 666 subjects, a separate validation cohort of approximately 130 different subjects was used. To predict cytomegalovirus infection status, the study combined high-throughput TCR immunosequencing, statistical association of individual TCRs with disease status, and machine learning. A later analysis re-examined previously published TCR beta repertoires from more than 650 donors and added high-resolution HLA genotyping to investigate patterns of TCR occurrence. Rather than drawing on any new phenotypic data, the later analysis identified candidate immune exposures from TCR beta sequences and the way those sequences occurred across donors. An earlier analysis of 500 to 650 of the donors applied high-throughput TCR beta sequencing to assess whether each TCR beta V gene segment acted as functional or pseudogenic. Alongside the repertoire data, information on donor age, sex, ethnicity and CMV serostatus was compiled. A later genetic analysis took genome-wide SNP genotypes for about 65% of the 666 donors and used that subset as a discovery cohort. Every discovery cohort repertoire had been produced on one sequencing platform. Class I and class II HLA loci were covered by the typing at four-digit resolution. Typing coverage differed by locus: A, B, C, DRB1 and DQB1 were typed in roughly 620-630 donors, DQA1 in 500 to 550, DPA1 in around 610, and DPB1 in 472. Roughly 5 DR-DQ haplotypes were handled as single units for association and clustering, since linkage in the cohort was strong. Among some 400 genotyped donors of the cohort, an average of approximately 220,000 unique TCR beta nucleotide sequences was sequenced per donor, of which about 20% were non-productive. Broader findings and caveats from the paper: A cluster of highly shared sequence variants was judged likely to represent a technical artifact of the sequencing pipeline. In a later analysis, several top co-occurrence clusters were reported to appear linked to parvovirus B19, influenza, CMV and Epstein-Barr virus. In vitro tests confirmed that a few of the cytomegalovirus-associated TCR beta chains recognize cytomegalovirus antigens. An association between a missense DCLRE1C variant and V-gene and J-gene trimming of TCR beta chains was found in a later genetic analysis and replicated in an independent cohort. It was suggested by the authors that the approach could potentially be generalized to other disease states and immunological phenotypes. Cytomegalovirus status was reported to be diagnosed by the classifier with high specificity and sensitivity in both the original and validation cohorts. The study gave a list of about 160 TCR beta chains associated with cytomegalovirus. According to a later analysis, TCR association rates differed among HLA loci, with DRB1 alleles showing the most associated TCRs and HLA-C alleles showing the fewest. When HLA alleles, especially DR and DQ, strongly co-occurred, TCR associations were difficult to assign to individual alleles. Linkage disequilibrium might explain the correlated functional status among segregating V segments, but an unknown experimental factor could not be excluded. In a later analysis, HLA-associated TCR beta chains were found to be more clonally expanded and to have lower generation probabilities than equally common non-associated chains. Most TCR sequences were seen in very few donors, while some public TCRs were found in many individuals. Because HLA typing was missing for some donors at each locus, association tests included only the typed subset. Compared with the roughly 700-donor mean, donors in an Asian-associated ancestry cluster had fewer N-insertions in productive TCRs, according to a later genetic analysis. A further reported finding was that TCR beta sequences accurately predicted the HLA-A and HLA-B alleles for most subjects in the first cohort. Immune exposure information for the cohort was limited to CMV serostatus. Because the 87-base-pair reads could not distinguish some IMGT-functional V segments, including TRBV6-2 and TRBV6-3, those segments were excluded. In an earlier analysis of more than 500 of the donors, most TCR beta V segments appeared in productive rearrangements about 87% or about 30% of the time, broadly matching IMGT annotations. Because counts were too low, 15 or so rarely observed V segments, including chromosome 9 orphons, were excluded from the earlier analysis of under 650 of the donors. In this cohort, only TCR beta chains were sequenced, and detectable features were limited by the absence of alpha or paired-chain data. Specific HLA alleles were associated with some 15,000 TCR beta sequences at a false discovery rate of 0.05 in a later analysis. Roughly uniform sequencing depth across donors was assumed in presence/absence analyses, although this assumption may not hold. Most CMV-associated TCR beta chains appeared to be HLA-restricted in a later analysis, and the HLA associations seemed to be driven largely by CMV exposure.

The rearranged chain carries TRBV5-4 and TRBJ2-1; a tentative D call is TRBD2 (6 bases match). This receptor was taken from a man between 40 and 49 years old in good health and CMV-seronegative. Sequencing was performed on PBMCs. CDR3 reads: CATQPGVVGGNEQFF. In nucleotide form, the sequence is TGTGCCACTCAACCTGGGGTAGTGGGAGGCAATGAGCAGTTCTTC.